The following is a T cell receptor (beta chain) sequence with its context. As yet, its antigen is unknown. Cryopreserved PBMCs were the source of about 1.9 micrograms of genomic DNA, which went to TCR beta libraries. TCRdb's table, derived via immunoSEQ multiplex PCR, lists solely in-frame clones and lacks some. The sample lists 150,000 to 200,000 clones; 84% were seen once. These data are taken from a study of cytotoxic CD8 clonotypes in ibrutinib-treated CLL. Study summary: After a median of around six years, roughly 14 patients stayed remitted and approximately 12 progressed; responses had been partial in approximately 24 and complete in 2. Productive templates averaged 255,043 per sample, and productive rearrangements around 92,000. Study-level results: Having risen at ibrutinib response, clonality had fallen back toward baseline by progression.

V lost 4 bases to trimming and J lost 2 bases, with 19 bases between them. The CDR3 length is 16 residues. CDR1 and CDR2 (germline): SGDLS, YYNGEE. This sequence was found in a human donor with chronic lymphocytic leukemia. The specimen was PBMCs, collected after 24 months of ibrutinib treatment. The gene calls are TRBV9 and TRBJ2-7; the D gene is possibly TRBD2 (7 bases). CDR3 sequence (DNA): TGTGCCAGCAGCTCCAAAAACGCGGGGGCCACCTACGAGCAGTACTTC. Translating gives CASSSKNAGATYEQYF.